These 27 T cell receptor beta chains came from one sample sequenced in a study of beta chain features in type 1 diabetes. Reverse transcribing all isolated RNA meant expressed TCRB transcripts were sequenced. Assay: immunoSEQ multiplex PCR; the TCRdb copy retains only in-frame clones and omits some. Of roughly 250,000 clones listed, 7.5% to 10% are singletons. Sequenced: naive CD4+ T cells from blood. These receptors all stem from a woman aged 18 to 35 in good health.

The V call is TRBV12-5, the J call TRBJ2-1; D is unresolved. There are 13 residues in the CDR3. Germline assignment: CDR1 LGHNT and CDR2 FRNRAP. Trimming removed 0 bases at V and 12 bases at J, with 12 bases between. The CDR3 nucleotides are TGTGCTAGTGGTTTGGTATCGGCAGGAACGCAGTTCTTC. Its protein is CASGLVSAGTQFF. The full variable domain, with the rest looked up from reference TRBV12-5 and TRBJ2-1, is DARVTQTPRHKVTEMGQEVTMRCQPILGHNTVFWYRQTMMQGLELLAYFRNRAPLDDSGMPKDRFSAEMPDATLATLKIQPSEPRDSAVYFCASGLVSAGTQFFGPGTRLTVL.

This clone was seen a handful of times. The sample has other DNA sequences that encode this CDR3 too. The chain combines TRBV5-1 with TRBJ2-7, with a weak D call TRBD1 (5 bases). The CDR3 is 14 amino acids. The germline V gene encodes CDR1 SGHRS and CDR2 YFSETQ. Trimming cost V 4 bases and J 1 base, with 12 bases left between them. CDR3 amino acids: CASSLATGSYEQYF. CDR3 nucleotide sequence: TGCGCCAGCAGCCTTGCTACAGGTTCCTACGAGCAGTACTTC.

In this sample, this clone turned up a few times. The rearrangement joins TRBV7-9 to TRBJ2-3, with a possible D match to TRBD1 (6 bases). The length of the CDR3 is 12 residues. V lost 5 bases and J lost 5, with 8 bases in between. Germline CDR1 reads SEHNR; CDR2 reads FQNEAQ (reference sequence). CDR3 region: CASSPTGDTQYF. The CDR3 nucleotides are TGTGCCAGCAGCCCGACAGGAGATACGCAGTATTTT.

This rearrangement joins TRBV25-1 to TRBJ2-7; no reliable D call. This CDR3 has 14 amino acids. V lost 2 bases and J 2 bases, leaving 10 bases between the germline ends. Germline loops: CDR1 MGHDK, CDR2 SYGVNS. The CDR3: CASSEIGQAYEQYF. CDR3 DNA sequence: TGTGCCAGCAGTGAAATAGGCCAGGCCTACGAGCAGTACTTC.

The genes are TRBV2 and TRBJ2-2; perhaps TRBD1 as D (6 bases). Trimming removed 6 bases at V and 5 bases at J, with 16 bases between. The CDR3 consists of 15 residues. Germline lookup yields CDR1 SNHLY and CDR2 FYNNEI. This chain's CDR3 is CASRSRARGTGELFF. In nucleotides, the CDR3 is TGTGCCAGCAGAAGTAGAGCCAGGGGAACCGGGGAGCTGTTTTTT. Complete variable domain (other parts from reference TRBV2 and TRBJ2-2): EPEVTQTPSHQVTQMGQEVILRCVPISNHLYFYWYRQILGQKVEFLVSFYNNEISEKSEIFDDQFSVERPDGSNFTLKIRSTKLEDSAMYFCASRSRARGTGELFFGEGSRLTVL.

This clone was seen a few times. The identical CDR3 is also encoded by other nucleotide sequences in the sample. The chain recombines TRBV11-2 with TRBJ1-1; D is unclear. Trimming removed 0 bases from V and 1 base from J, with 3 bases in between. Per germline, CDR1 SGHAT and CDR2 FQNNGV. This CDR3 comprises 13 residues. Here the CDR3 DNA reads TGTGCCAGCAGCTTAGACAGGAACACTGAAGCTTTCTTT. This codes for CASSLDRNTEAFF.

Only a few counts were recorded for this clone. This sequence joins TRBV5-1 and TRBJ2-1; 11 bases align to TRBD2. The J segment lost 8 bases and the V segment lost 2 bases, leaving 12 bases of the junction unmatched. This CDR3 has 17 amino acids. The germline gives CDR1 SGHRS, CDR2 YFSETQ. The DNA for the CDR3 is TGCGCCAGCAGCTTACGGACTAGCGGGCGCACCGTCCATGAGCAGTTCTTC. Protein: CASSLRTSGRTVHEQFF.

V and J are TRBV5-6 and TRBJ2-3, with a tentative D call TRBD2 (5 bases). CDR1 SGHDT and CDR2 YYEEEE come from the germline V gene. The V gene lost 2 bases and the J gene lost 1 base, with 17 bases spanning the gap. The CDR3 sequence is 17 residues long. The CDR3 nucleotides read TGTGCCAGCAGCTTCGCTAGGACTTTACCTGGCACAGATACGCAGTATTTT. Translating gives CASSFARTLPGTDTQYF.

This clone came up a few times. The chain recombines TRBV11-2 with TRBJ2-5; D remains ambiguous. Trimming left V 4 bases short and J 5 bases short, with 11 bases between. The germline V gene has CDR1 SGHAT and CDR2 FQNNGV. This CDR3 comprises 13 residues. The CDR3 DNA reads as TGTGCCAGCAGCTCCCGAAGCCTTGAGACCCAGTACTTC. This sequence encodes CASSSRSLETQYF.

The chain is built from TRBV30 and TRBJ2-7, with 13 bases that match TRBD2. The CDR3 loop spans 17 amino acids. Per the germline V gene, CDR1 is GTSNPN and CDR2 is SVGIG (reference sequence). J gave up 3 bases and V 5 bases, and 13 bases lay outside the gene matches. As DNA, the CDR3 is TGTGCCTGGGGCCAAGGGACTAGCGGGGCGATGGTCTACGAGCAGTACTTC. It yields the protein CAWGQGTSGAMVYEQYF.

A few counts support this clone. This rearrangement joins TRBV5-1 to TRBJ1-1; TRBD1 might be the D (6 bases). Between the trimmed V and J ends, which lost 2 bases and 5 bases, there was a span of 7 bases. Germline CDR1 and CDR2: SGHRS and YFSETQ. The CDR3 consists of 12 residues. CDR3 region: CASSFRGTEAFF. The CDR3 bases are TGCGCCAGCAGCTTCAGGGGAACTGAAGCTTTCTTT.

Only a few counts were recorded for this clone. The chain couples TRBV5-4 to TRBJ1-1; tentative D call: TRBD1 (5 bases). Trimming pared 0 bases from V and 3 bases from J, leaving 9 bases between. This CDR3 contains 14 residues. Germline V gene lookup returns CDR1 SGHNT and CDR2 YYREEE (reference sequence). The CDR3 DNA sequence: TGTGCCAGCAGCTTGGATGGCAGGGACACTGAAGCTTTCTTT. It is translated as CASSLDGRDTEAFF. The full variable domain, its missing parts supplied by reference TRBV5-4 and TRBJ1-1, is ETGVTQSPTHLIKTRGQQVTLRCSSQSGHNTVSWYQQALGQGPQFIFQYYREEENGRGNFPPRFSGLQFPNYSSELNVNALELDDSALYLCASSLDGRDTEAFFGQGTRLTVV.

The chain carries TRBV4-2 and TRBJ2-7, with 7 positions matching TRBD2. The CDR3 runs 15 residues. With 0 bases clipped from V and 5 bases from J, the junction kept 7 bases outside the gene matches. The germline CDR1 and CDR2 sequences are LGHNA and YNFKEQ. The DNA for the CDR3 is TGTGCCAGCAGCCAAGAACGCGGGAGACTCCACGAGCAGTACTTC. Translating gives CASSQERGRLHEQYF.

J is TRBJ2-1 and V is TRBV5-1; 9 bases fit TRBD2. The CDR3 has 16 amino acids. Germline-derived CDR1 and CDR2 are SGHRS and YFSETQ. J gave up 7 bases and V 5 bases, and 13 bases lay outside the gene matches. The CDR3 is CASSPEGRGGSNEQFF. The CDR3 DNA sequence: TGCGCCAGCAGTCCCGAGGGGCGGGGGGGCTCAAATGAGCAGTTCTTC.

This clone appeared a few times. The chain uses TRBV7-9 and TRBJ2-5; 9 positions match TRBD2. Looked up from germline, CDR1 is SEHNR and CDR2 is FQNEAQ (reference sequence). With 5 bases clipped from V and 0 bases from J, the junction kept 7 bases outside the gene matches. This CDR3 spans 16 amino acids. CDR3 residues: CASSQRSSGDQETQYF. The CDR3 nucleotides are TGTGCCAGCAGCCAAAGGTCTAGCGGGGACCAAGAGACCCAGTACTTC. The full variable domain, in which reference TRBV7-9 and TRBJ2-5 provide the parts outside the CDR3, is DTGVSQNPRHKITKRGQNVTFRCDPISEHNRLYWYRQTLGQGPEFLTYFQNEAQLEKSRLLSDRFSAERPKGSFSTLEIQRTEQGDSAMYLCASSQRSSGDQETQYFGPGTRLLVL.

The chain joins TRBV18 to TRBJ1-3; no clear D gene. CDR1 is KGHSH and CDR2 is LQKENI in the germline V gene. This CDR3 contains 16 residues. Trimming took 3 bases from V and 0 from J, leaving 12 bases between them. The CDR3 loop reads CASSPPHRSSGNTIYF. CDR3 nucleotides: TGTGCCAGCTCACCCCCACACCGGAGCTCTGGAAACACCATATATTTT.

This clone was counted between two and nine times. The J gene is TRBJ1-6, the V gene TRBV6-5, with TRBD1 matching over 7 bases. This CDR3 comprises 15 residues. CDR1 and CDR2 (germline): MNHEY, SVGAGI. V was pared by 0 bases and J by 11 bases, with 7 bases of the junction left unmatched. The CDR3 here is CASSYSFTGETPLHF. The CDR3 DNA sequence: TGTGCCAGCAGTTACTCGTTCACAGGGGAGACACCCCTCCACTTT.

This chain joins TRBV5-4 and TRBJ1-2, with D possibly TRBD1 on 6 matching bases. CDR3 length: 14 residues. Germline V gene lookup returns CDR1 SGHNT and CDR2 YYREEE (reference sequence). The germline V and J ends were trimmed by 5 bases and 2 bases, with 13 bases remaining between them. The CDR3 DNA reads TGTGCCAGCAGTGTCCTCAGGGGCAACTATGGCTACACCTTC. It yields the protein CASSVLRGNYGYTF.

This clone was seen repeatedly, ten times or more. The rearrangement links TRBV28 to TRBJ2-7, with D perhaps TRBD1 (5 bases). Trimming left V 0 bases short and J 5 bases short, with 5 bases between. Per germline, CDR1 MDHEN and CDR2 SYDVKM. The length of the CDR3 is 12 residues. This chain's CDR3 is CASSLWGHEQYF. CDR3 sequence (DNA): TGTGCCAGCAGTTTATGGGGGCACGAGCAGTACTTC.

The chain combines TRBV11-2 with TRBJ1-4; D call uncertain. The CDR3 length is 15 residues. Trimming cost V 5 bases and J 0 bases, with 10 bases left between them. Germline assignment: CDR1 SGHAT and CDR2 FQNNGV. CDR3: CASSPRRATNEKLFF. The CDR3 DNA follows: TGTGCCAGCAGCCCTCGGCGGGCAACTAATGAAAAACTGTTTTTT.

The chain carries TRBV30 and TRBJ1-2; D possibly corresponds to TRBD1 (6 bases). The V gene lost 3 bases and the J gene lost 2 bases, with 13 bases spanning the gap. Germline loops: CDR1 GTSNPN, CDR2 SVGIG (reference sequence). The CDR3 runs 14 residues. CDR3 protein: CAWSRDTTNYGYTF. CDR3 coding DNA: TGTGCCTGGAGCCGGGACACTACGAACTATGGCTACACCTTC.

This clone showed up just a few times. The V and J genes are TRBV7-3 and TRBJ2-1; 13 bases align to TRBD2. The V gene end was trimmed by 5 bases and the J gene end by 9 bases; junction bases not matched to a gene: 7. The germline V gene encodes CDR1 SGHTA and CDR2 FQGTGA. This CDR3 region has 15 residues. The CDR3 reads CASSPGLAGNGEQFF. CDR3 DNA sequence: TGTGCCAGCAGCCCGGGACTAGCGGGGAATGGTGAGCAGTTCTTC.

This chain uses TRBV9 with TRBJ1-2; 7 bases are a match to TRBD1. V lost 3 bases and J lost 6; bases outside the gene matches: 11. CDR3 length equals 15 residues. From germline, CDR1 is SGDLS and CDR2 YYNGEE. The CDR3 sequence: CASSAVVTGADGYTF. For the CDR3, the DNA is TGTGCCAGCAGCGCAGTCGTCACAGGGGCGGATGGCTACACCTTC.

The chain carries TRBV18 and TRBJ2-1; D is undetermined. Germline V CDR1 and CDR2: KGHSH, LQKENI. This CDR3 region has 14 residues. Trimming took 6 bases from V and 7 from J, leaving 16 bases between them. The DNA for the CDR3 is TGTGCCAGCTCCCCCCAGAGCAGGAAAAATGAGCAGTTCTTC. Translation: CASSPQSRKNEQFF.

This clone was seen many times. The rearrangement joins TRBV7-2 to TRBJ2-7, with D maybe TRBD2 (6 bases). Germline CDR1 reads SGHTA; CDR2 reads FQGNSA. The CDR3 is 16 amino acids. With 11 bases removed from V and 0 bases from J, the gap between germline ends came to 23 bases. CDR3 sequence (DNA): TGTGCCGCGGCTCAGGCGGGGAGGCTTAGCTCCTACGAGCAGTACTTC. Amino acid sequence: CAAAQAGRLSSYEQYF.

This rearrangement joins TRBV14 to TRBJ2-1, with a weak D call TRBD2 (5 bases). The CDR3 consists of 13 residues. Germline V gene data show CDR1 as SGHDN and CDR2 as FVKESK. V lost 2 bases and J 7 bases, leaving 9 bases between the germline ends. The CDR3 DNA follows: TGTGCCAGCAGCCAATTAGGAGGAAATGAGCAGTTCTTC. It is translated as CASSQLGGNEQFF.

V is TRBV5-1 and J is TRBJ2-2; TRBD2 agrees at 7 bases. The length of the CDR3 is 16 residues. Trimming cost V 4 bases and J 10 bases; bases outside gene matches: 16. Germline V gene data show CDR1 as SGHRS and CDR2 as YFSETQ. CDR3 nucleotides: TGCGCCAGCAGCCCAACCGGGGGGAAGTCCCGTGTGGAGCTGTTTTTT. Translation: CASSPTGGKSRVELFF.